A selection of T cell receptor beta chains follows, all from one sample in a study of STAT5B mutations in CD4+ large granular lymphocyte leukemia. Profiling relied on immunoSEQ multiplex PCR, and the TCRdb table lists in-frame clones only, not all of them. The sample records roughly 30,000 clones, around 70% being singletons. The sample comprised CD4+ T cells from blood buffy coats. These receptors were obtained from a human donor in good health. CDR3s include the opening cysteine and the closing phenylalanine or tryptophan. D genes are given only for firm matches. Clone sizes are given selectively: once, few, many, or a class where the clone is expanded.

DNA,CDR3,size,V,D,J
TGTGCCAGCGCACTAGGACTGGGGGGGGGTAACACTGAAGCTTTCTTT,CASALGLGGGNTEAFF,NA,TRBV2,NA,TRBJ1-1
TGTGCCAGCAGCACTGGTCCGAACACTGAAGCTTTCTTT,CASSTGPNTEAFF,NA,TRBV7-3,NA,TRBJ1-1
TGCAGCGTTGAAGATGCCGTAGGGATCGCAGATACGCAGTATTTT,CSVEDAVGIADTQYF,NA,TRBV29-1,NA,TRBJ2-3
TGTGCCAGTAGTGCACGGGACAGGGGATGGAACACTGAAGCTTTCTTT,CASSARDRGWNTEAFF,NA,TRBV19,TRBD1,TRBJ1-1
TGTGCCAGCAGCTTCCGCAGGGGACCTTTCGAGCAGTACTTC,CASSFRRGPFEQYF,NA,TRBV7-2,NA,TRBJ2-7
TGTGCCAGCAGTTCCCCTGGAGACGCCGGCACTAATGAAAAACTGTTTTTT,CASSSPGDAGTNEKLFF,NA,TRBV28,NA,TRBJ1-4
TGTGCCAGCAGCTTAGAAATGGGGGGCTATGGCTACACCTTC,CASSLEMGGYGYTF,few,TRBV11-2,NA,TRBJ1-2
TGTGCCAGCAGCCAGACAGGGAGCTATGGCTACACCTTC,CASSQTGSYGYTF,NA,TRBV5-6,TRBD1,TRBJ1-2
TGCGCCAGCAGCCTCCTCCTTAGGAGCGGTACCTACGAGCAGTACTTC,CASSLLLRSGTYEQYF,NA,TRBV5-1,NA,TRBJ2-7
TGCGCCAGCAGCTTGGCTCTGGAGGGGGCGAGTTCACCCCTCCACTTT,CASSLALEGASSPLHF,NA,TRBV5-1,TRBD1,TRBJ1-6
TGTGCCAGCAGTGGAGTGGGACAGGGGGGGATCGAGCAGTACTTC,CASSGVGQGGIEQYF,few,TRBV27,TRBD1,TRBJ2-7
TGTGCCAGCAGCGGGGGGAGGGTCTACAATGAGCAGTTCTTC,CASSGGRVYNEQFF,few,TRBV5-4,TRBD2,TRBJ2-1
TGTGCCAGCTCACCGACCGGGACAGGAAACCAGCCCCAGCATTTT,CASSPTGTGNQPQHF,NA,TRBV18,TRBD1,TRBJ1-5
TGTGCCAGCAGTATCCCCCAGCGGGATCAGCCCCAGCATTTT,CASSIPQRDQPQHF,few,TRBV28,NA,TRBJ1-5
TGTGCCAGCAGTGAACGGGGGTCCCCTTACAATGAGCAGTTCTTC,CASSERGSPYNEQFF,NA,TRBV25-1,NA,TRBJ2-1
TGTGCCAGCACCTGGGGGGACAGGGCCTACAATGAGCAGTTCTTC,CASTWGDRAYNEQFF,few,TRBV7-9,TRBD1,TRBJ2-1
TGTGCCAGCAGCTTCATGGGCTCTGGAAACACCATATATTTT,CASSFMGSGNTIYF,NA,TRBV7-9,NA,TRBJ1-3
TGTGCCAGCAGTGAGACAGGGGGTCAGCCCCAGCATTTT,CASSETGGQPQHF,NA,TRBV6-5,TRBD1,TRBJ1-5
TGTGCCAGCAGTGGGATTAGCACCGGGGAGCTGTTTTTT,CASSGISTGELFF,NA,TRBV2,NA,TRBJ2-2
TGCGCCAGCAGTGTAGAACTAGCGGGAGACAATGAGCAGTTCTTC,CASSVELAGDNEQFF,once,TRBV5-1,TRBD2,TRBJ2-1
TGCGCCAGCAGCTTGGGAGGACTACCAGGCACAGATACGCAGTATTTT,CASSLGGLPGTDTQYF,NA,TRBV5-1,NA,TRBJ2-3
TGCGCCAGCAGCTGGACAGGGGGCGGTGGGGCCAACGTCCTGACTTTC,CASSWTGGGGANVLTF,few,TRBV5-1,TRBD1,TRBJ2-6